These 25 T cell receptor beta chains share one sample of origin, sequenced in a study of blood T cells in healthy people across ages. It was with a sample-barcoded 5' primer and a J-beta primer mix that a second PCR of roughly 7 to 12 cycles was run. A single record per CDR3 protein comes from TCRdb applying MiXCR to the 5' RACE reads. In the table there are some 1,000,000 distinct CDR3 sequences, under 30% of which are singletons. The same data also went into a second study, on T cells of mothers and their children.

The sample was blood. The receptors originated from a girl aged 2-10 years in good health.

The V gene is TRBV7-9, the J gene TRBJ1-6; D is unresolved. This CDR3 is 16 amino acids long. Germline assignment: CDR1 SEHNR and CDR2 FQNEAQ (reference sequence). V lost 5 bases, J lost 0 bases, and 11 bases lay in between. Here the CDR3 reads CASSEMLSSYNSPLHF. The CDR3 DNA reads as TGTGCCAGCAGCGAAATGCTCAGCTCCTATAATTCACCCCTCCACTTT. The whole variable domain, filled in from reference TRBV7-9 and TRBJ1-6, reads DTGVSQNPRHKITKRGQNVTFRCDPISEHNRLYWYRQTLGQGPEFLTYFQNEAQLEKSRLLSDRFSAERPKGSFSTLEIQRTEQGDSAMYLCASSEMLSSYNSPLHFGNGTRLTVT.

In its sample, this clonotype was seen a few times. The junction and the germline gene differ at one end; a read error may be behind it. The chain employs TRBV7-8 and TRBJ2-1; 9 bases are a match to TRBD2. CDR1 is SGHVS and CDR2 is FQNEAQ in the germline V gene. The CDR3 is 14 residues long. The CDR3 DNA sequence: TGTGCCAGCAGCTTACAGTCTAGCGGGACACCCCAGCTCTTC. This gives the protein CASSLQSSGTPQLF. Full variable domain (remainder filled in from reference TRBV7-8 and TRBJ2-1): GAGVSQSPRYKVAKRGQDVALRCDPISGHVSLFWYQQALGQGPEFLTYFQNEAQLDKSGLPSDRFFAERPEGSVSTLKIQRTQQEDSAVYLCASSLQSSGTPQLFGPGTRLTVL.

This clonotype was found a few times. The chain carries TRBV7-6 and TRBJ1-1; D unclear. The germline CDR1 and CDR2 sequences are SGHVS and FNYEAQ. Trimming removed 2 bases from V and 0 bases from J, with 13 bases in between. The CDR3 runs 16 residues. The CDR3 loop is CASSLMGTIMNTEAFF. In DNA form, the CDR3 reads TGTGCCAGCAGCTTAATGGGCACCATCATGAACACTGAAGCTTTCTTT.

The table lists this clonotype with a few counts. The CDR3 here is CASRASGSTGELFF. The CDR3 DNA is TGCGCCAGCCGGGCTAGCGGGAGCACCGGGGAGCTGTTTTTT. The chain employs TRBV5-1 and TRBJ2-2; 10 nucleotides match TRBD2. Unmatched junction bases numbered 4, after V lost 7 bases and J lost 4 bases. CDR3 length equals 14 residues. The V gene's germline CDR1 is SGHRS and CDR2 YFSETQ.

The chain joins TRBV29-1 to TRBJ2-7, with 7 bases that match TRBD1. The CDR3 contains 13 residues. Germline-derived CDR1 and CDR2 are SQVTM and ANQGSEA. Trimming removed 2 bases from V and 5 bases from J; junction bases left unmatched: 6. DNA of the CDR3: TGCAGCGTTGAAACACAGGGGAAGGACGAGCAGTACTTC. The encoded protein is CSVETQGKDEQYF.

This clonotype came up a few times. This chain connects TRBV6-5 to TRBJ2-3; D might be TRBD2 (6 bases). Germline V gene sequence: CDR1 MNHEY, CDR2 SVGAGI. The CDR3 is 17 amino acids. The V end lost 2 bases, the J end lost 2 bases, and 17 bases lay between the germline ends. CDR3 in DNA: TGTGCCAGCAGTTACGGAGTCGGGGCGGGACTCACAGATACGCAGTATTTT. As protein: CASSYGVGAGLTDTQYF.

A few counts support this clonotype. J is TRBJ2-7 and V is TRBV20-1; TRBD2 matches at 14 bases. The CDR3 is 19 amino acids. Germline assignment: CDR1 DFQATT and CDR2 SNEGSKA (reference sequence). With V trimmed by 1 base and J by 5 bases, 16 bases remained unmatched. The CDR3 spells CSARVLGLAGGPFGDEQYF. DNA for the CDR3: TGCAGTGCTAGAGTCCTTGGACTAGCGGGAGGCCCGTTTGGCGACGAGCAGTACTTC.

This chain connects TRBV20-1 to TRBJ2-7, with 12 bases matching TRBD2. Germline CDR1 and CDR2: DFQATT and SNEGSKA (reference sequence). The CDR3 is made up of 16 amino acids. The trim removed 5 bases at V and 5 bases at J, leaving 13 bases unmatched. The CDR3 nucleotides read TGCAGTGCTTTAAGGGCTAGCGGGAGGGTCAACAACGAGCAGTACTTC. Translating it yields CSALRASGRVNNEQYF.

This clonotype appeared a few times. The CDR3 region is CSVARVMNTEAFF. Here the CDR3 DNA reads TGCAGCGTCGCGAGAGTAATGAACACTGAAGCTTTCTTT. This rearrangement joins TRBV29-1 to TRBJ1-1; D is uncertain. V lost 6 bases, J lost 0 bases, and 11 bases lay in between. The germline gives CDR1 SQVTM, CDR2 ANQGSEA. The CDR3 has 13 residues.

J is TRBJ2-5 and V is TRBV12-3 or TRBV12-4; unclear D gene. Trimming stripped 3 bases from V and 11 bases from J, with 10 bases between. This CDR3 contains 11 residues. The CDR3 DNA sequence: TGTGCCAGCAGTTTGGTCCAGGAGCAGTACTTC. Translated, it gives CASSLVQEQYF.

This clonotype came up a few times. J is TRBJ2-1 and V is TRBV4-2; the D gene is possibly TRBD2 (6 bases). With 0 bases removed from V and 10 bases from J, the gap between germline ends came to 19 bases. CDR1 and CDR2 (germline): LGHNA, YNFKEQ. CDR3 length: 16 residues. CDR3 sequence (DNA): TGTGCCAGCAGCCAAGATTTAGGACTACCTTTGGGGGAGCAGTTCTTC. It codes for CASSQDLGLPLGEQFF.

The CDR3 coding sequence is TGCAGCGTTGAAGATGCTGTTGGGTCAGATACGCAGTATTTT. This codes for CSVEDAVGSDTQYF. V usage is TRBV29-1 and J usage is TRBJ2-3; unclear D gene. The germline gives CDR1 SQVTM, CDR2 ANQGSEA. This CDR3 spans 14 amino acids. V was clipped by 0 bases and J by 4 bases, with 11 bases between them.

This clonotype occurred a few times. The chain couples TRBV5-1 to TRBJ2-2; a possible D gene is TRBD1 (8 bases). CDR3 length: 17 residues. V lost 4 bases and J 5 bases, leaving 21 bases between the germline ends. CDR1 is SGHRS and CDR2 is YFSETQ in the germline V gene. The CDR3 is CASSLGYDRGGTGELFF. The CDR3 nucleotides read TGCGCCAGCAGCCTAGGATACGACAGGGGAGGGACCGGGGAGCTGTTTTTT.

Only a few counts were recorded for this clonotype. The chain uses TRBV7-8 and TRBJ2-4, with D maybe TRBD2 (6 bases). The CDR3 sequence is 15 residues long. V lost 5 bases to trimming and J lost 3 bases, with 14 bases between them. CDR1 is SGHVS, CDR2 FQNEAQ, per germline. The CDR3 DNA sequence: TGTGCCAGCAGCCCCAGGAGGGTCGTCAAAAACATTCAGTACTTC. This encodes CASSPRRVVKNIQYF. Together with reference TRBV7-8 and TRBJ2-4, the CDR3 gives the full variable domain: GAGVSQSPRYKVAKRGQDVALRCDPISGHVSLFWYQQALGQGPEFLTYFQNEAQLDKSGLPSDRFFAERPEGSVSTLKIQRTQQEDSAVYLCASSPRRVVKNIQYFGAGTRLSVL.

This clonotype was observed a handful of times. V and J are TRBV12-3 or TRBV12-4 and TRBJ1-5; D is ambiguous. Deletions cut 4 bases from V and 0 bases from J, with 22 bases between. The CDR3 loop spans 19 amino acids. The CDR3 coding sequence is TGTGCCAGCAGTTCCGAGGGCCCCCAAGAGGATAATAGCAATCAGCCCCAGCATTTT. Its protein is CASSSEGPQEDNSNQPQHF.

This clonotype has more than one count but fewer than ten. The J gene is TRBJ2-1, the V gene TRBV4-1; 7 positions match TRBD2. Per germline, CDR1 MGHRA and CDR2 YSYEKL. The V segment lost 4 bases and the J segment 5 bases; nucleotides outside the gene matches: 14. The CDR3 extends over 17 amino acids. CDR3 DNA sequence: TGCGCCAGCAGCCCCCGGGGAGGGGAGGTGGCCCACAATGAGCAGTTCTTC. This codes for CASSPRGGEVAHNEQFF.

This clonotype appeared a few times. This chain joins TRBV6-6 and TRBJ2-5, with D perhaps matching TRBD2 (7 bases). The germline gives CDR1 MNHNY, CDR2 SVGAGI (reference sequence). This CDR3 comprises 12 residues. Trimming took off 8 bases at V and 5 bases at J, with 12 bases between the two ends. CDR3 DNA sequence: TGTGCCAGCCGGGGGGCTTGGGAGACCCAGTACTTC. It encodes CASRGAWETQYF.

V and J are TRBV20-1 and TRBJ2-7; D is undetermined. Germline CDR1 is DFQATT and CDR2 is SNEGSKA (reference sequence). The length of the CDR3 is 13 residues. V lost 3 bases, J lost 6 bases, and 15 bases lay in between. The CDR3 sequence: CSASHATAAEQYF. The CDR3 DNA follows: TGCAGTGCTAGTCACGCGACGGCAGCCGAGCAGTACTTC.

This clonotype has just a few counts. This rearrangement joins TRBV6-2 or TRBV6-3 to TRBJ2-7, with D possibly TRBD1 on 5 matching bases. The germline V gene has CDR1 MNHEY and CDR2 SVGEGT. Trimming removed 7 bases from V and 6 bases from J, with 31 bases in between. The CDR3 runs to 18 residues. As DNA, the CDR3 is TGTGCCAGCACCCTCGAAGTGGGGCTTGGCCCTGGGCTTGGCGAGCAGTACTTC. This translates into CASTLEVGLGPGLGEQYF.

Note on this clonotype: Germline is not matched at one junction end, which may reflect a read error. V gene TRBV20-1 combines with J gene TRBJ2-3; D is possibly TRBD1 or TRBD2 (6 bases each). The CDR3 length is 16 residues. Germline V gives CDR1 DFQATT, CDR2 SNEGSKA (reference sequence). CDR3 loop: CSARDIGGLFTDAQYF. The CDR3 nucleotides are TGCAGCGCTAGAGATATAGGGGGACTCTTCACAGATGCGCAGTATTTT.

For the CDR3, the DNA is TGCAGTGCTAGTTCTGGGAACCTCGGAAACACCATATATTTT. Protein sequence: CSASSGNLGNTIYF. This chain joins TRBV20-1 and TRBJ1-3; no definite D call. Germline CDR1 is DFQATT and CDR2 is SNEGSKA (reference sequence). V gave up 3 bases and J gave up 4 bases, with 13 bases separating them. The CDR3 runs 14 residues.

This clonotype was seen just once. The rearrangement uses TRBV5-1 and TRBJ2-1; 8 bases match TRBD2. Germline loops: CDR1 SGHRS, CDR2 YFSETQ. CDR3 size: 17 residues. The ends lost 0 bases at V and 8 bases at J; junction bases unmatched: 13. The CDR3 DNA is TGCGCCAGCAGCTTGGGTGGAGTCGGGACTAGACGCCATGAGCAGTTCTTC. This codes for CASSLGGVGTRRHEQFF.

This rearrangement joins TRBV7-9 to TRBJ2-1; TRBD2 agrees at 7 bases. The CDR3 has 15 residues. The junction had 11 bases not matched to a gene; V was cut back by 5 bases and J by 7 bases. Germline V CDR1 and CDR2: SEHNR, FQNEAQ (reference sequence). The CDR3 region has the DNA TGTGCCAGCAGCGCCTTTCGGGGGGTTACGAATGAGCAGTTCTTC. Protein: CASSAFRGVTNEQFF.

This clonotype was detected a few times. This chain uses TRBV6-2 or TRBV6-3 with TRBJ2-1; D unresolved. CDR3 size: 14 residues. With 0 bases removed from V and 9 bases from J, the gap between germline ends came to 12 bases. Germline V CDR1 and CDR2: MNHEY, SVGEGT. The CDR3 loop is CASSYSILAVEQFF. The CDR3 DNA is TGTGCCAGCAGTTACTCGATCCTGGCGGTTGAGCAGTTCTTC.

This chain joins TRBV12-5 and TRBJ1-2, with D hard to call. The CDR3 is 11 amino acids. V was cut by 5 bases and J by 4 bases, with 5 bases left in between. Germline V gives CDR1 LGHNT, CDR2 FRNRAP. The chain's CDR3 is CASGLFYGYTF. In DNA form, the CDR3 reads TGTGCTAGTGGTCTCTTCTATGGCTACACCTTC.